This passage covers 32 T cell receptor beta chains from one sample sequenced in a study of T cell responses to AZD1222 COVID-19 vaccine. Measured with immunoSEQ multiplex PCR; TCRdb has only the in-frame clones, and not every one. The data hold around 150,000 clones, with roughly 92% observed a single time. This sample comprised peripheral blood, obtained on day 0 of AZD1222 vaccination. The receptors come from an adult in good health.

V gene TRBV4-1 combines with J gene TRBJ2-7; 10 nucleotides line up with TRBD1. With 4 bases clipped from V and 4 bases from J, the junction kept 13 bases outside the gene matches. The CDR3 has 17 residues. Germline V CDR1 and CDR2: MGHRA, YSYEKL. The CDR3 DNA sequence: TGCGCCAGCAGCCGATTGCCGACCGGGACAGGGGATTACGAGCAGTACTTC. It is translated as CASSRLPTGTGDYEQYF.

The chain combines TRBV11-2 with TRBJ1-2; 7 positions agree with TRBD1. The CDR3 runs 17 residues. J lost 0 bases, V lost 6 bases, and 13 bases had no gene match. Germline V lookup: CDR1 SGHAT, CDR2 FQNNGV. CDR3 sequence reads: CASSYITGTETNYGYTF. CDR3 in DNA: TGTGCCAGCAGTTATATAACCGGGACAGAAACTAACTATGGCTACACCTTC.

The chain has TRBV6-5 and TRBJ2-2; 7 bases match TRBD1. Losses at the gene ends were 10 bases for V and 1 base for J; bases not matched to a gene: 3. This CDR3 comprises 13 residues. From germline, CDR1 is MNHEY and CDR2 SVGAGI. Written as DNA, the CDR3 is TGTGCCACCCGGACAGGGAACACCGGGGAGCTGTTTTTT. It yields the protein CATRTGNTGELFF.

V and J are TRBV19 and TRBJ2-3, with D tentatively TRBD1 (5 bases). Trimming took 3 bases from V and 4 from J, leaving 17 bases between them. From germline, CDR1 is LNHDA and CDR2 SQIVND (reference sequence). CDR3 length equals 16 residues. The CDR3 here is CASSIITGIGADTQYF. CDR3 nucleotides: TGTGCCAGTAGTATTATCACAGGAATAGGTGCAGATACGCAGTATTTT.

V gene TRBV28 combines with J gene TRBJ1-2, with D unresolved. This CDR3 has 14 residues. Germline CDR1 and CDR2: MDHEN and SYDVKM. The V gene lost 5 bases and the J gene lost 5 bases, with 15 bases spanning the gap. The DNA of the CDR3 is TGTGCCAGCAGTACCCTGGGAGTTCCTTATGGCTACACCTTC. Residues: CASSTLGVPYGYTF.

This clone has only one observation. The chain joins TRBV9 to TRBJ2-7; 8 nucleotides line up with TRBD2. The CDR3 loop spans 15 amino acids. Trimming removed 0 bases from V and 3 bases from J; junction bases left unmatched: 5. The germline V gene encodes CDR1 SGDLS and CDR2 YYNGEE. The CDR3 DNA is TGTGCCAGCAGCGTAGAGGCGGGAGGAAACTACGAGCAGTACTTC. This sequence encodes CASSVEAGGNYEQYF.

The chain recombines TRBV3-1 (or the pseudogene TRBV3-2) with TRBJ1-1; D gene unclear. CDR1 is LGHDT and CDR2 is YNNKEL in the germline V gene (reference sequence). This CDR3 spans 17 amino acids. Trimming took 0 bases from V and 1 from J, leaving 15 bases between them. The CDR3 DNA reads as TGTGCCAGCAGCCAAGATGGTGTCGCCACCAGGAACACTGAAGCTTTCTTT. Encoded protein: CASSQDGVATRNTEAFF.

This CDR3 reads CASSSAPSYEQYF. For the CDR3, the DNA is TGTGCCAGCAGCTCGGCCCCAAGCTACGAGCAGTACTTC. The chain recombines TRBV7-2 with TRBJ2-7; D gene ambiguous. Germline V lookup: CDR1 SGHTA, CDR2 FQGNSA. The CDR3 loop spans 13 amino acids. Trimming cost V 4 bases and J 3 bases, with 10 bases left between them. Drawing the rest from reference TRBV7-2 and TRBJ2-7, the complete variable domain is GAGVSQSPSNKVTEKGKDVELRCDPISGHTALYWYRQSLGQGLEFLIYFQGNSAPDKSGLPSDRFSAERTGGSVSTLTIQRTQQEDSAVYLCASSSAPSYEQYFGPGTRLTVT.

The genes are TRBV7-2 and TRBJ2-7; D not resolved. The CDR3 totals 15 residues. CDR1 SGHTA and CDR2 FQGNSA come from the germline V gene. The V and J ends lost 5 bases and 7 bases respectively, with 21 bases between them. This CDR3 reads CASSRELNYQREQYF. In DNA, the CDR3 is TGTGCCAGCAGCAGAGAATTGAACTACCAAAGAGAGCAGTACTTC.

In DNA form, the CDR3 reads TGCGCCAGCAGCCAAGGCTGGGAGGGGACCCAGTACTTC. Translated, it gives CASSQGWEGTQYF. The gene calls are TRBV4-1 and TRBJ2-5; 7 nucleotides line up with TRBD2. This CDR3 spans 13 amino acids. V lost 1 base to trimming and J lost 7 bases; unmatched junction nucleotides: 3. Germline lookup yields CDR1 MGHRA and CDR2 YSYEKL.

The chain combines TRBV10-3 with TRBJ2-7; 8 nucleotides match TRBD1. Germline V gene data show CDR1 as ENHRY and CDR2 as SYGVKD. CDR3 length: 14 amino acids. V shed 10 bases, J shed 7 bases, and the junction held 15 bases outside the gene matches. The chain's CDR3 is CATTTGQDRYEQYF. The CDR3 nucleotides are TGTGCCACCACCACGGGACAGGACCGATATGAGCAGTACTTC.

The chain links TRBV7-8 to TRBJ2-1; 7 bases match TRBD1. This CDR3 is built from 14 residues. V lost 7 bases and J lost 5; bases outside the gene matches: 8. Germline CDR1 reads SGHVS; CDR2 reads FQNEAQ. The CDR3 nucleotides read TGTGCCAGCACAACCTCCGGGACAGACAATGAGCAGTTCTTC. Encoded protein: CASTTSGTDNEQFF.

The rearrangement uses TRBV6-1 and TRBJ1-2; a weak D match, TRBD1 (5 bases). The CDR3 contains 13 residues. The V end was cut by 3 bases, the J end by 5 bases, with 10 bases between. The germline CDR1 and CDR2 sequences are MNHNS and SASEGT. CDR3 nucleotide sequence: TGTGCCAGCAGTGATATGGGGGGTTATGGCTACACCTTC. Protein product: CASSDMGGYGYTF.

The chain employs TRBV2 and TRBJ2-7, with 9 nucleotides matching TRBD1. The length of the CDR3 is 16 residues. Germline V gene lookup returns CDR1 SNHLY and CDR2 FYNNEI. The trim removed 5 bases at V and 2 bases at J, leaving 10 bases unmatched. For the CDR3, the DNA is TGTGCCAGCAGTCCGGGACAGGGCTACTACCCCTACGAGCAGTACTTC. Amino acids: CASSPGQGYYPYEQYF.

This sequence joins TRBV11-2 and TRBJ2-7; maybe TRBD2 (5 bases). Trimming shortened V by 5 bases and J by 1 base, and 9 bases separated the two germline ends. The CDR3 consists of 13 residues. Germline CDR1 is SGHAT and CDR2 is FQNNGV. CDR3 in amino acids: CASSLQRSYEQYF. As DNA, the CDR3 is TGTGCCAGCAGCCTCCAGCGGTCCTACGAGCAGTACTTC.

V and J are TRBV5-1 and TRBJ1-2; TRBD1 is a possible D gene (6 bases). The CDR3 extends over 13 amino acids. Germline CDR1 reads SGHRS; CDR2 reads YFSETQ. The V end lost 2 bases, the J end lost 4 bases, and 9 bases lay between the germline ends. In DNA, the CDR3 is TGCGCCAGCAGCTTACAGGGTCCCTATGGCTACACCTTC. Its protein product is CASSLQGPYGYTF.

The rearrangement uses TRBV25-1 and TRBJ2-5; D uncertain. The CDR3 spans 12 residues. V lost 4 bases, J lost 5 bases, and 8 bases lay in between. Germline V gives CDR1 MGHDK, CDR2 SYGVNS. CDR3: CASSGFGETQYF. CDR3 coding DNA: TGTGCCAGCAGTGGGTTTGGGGAGACCCAGTACTTC.

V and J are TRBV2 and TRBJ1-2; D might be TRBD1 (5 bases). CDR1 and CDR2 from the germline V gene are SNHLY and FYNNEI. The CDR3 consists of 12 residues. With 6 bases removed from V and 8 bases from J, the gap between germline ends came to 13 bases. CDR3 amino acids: CASRTPGGGYTF. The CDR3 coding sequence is TGTGCCAGCAGAACCCCCGGGGGGGGCTACACCTTC.

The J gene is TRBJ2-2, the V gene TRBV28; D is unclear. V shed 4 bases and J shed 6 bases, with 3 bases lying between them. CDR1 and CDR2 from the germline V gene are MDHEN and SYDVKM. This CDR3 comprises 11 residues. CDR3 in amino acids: CASSYPGELFF. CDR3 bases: TGTGCCAGCAGTTATCCCGGGGAGCTGTTTTTT.

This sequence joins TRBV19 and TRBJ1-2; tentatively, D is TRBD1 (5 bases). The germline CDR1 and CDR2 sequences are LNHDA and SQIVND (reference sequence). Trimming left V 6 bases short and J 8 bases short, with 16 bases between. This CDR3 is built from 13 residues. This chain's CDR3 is CASSRDPGEGYTF. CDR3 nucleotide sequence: TGTGCCAGTAGCCGGGACCCAGGAGAAGGCTACACCTTC.

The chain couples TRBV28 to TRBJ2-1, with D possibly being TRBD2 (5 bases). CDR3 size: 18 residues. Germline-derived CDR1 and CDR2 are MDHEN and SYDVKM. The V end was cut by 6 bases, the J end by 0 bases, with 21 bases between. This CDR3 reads CASRIPGRLQSSYNEQFF. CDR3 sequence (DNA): TGTGCCAGCAGAATCCCCGGCAGACTACAGAGCTCCTACAATGAGCAGTTCTTC.

The CDR3 DNA is TGTGCCAGCAGTTTGGCCGGGGTTGAGCAGTTCTTC. It yields the protein CASSLAGVEQFF. The V gene is TRBV27, the J gene TRBJ2-1; possible D gene TRBD2, 5 bases. The V end lost 3 bases, the J end lost 9 bases, and 9 bases lay between the germline ends. The CDR3 runs to 12 residues. Germline loops: CDR1 MNHEY, CDR2 SMNVEV (reference sequence).

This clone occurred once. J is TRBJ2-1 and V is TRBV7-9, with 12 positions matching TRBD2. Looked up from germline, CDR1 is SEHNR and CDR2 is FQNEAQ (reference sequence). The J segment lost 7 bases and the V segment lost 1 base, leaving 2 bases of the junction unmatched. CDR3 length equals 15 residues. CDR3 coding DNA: TGTGCCAGCAGCTTAGGGACTAGCGGGACAAATGAGCAGTTCTTC. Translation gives CASSLGTSGTNEQFF.

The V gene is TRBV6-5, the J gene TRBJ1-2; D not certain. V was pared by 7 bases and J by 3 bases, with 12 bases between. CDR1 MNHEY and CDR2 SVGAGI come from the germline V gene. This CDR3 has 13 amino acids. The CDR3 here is CASKTRGDYGYTF. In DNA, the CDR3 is TGTGCCAGCAAGACTCGCGGGGACTATGGCTACACCTTC.

In DNA, the CDR3 is TGTGCCAGCAGTTTATCTGGCATCCCGCTGAACACTGAAGCTTTCTTT. As protein: CASSLSGIPLNTEAFF. The chain joins TRBV27 to TRBJ1-1; no reliable D call. Germline CDR1 reads MNHEY; CDR2 reads SMNVEV (reference sequence). The CDR3 totals 16 residues. Deletions cut 0 bases from V and 0 bases from J, with 11 bases between.

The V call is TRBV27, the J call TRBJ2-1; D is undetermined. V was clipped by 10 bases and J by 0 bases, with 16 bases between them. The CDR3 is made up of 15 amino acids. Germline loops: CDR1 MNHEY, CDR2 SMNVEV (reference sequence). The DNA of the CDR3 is TGTGCCACCAAGGGATCCTCCGGCTCCTACAATGAGCAGTTCTTC. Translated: CATKGSSGSYNEQFF.

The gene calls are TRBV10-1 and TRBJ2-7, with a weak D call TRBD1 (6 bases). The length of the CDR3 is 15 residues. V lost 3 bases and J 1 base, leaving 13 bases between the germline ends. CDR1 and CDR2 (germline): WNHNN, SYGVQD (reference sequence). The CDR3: CASSEPGQGSYEQYF. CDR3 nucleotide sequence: TGCGCCAGCAGTGAACCGGGACAAGGGTCCTACGAGCAGTACTTC.

The CDR3 sequence: CASSADRGTGELFF. The CDR3 nucleotides are TGTGCCAGCAGTGCCGACAGGGGAACCGGGGAGCTGTTTTTT. V is TRBV25-1 and J is TRBJ2-2; 8 nucleotides line up with TRBD1. Germline lookup yields CDR1 MGHDK and CDR2 SYGVNS. The V gene end was trimmed by 4 bases and the J gene end by 5 bases; junction bases not matched to a gene: 3. This CDR3 has 14 amino acids.

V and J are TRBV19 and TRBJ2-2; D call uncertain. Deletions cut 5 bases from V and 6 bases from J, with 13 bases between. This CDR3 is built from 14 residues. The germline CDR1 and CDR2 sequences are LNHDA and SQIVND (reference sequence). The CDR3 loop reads CASSFRIRSGELFF. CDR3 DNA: TGTGCCAGTAGTTTCCGGATCCGCTCCGGGGAGCTGTTTTTT.

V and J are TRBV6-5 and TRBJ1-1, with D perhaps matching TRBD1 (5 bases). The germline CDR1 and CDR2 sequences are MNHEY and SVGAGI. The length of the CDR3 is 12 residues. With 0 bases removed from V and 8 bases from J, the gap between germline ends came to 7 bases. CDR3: CASSYSGGEAFF. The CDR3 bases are TGTGCCAGCAGTTACTCCGGGGGGGAAGCTTTCTTT.

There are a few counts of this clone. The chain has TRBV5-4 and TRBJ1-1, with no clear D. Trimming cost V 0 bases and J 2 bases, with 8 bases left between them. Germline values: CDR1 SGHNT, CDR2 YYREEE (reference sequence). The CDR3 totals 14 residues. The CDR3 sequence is CASSLEWVNTEAFF. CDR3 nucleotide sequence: TGTGCCAGCAGCTTGGAATGGGTAAACACTGAAGCTTTCTTT.

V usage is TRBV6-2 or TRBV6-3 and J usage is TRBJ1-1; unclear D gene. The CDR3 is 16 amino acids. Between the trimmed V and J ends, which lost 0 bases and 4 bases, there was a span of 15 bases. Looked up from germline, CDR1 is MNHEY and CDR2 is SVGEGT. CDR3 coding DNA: TGTGCCAGCAGTTACTCGAGGGCAACGGGGTTCACTGAAGCTTTCTTT. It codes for CASSYSRATGFTEAFF.